Listed here are 24 T cell receptor beta chains from one sample, sequenced in a study of chemoradiotherapy in HPV16-positive cancers. This table comes from immunoSEQ multiplex PCR, and its TCRdb copy is limited to in-frame clones, with some not included. In the table there are 9,500 to 15,000 clones, about 77% of which are singletons. This specimen was collected from a patient who underwent chemoradiotherapy. All receptors derive from a human donor with HPV-associated anogenital cancer.

This clone was seen only once. The chain links TRBV7-2 to TRBJ1-2; unclear D gene. The CDR3 length is 14 residues. CDR1 and CDR2 (germline): SGHTA, FQGNSA. V lost 1 base and J lost 5, with 11 bases in between. The CDR3 here is CASSLGGSGYGYTF. The DNA of the CDR3 is TGTGCCAGCAGCTTAGGGGGTAGTGGTTATGGCTACACCTTC.

The chain couples TRBV2 to TRBJ1-2; D unclear. The V gene lost 7 bases and the J gene lost 10 bases, with 25 bases spanning the gap. The CDR3 has 15 amino acids. Germline loops: CDR1 SNHLY, CDR2 FYNNEI. CDR3 sequence reads: CASTETPDVAGSYTF. CDR3 DNA: TGTGCCAGCACGGAGACGCCGGACGTAGCGGGTTCCTACACCTTC.

V gene TRBV5-4 combines with J gene TRBJ2-3, with 7 bases matching TRBD1. The germline CDR1 and CDR2 sequences are SGHNT and YYREEE (reference sequence). Germline trimming cut 3 bases from V and 8 bases from J; bases unmatched to any gene: 9. The CDR3 contains 14 residues. Here the CDR3 reads CASSSDRQGSTQYF. The CDR3 DNA reads as TGTGCCAGCAGCTCGGACAGACAGGGAAGTACGCAGTATTTT.

The chain employs TRBV30 and TRBJ2-7; unclear D gene. Deletions cut 2 bases from V and 1 base from J, with 9 bases between. Per the germline V gene, CDR1 is GTSNPN and CDR2 is SVGIG (reference sequence). The CDR3 is 13 amino acids. The CDR3 nucleotides read TGTGCCTGGAGTCATCCATGGTCCTACGAGCAGTACTTC. Its translation is CAWSHPWSYEQYF. Full variable domain (rest looked up from reference TRBV30 and TRBJ2-7): SQTIHQWPATLVQPVGSPLSLECTVEGTSNPNLYWYRQAAGRGLQLLFYSVGIGQISSEVPQNLSASRPQDRQFILSSKKLLLSDSGFYLCAWSHPWSYEQYFGPGTRLTVT.

The V gene is TRBV4-1, the J gene TRBJ2-5; D gene ambiguous. The J call may be faulty, since TRBJ2-7 better matches the DNA end. This CDR3 has 17 amino acids. In germline, CDR1 is MGHRA, CDR2 YSYEKL. The chain's CDR3 is CASSQGIKVAGFYEQYF. In nucleotides, the CDR3 is TGCGCCAGCAGCCAAGGAATCAAGGTAGCTGGTTTCTACGAGCAGTACTTC.

This rearrangement joins TRBV11-2 to TRBJ2-1, with 9 bases aligning to TRBD2. Germline assignment: CDR1 SGHAT and CDR2 FQNNGV. V lost 5 bases, J lost 4 bases, and 6 bases stayed unmatched. There are 15 residues in the CDR3. The CDR3 is CASSDLAGSYNEQFF. The CDR3 region has the DNA TGTGCCAGCAGCGATCTAGCGGGGTCGTACAATGAGCAGTTCTTC.

The chain combines TRBV5-1 with TRBJ1-1; 8 positions agree with TRBD1. V shed 0 bases, J shed 4 bases, and the junction held 14 bases outside the gene matches. This CDR3 comprises 18 residues. Looked up from germline, CDR1 is SGHRS and CDR2 is YFSETQ. The CDR3 region has the DNA TGCGCCAGCAGCTTGGCTGGGGGAGGCAGGGGGCTCGGCACTGAAGCTTTCTTT. Its translation is CASSLAGGGRGLGTEAFF.

This chain joins TRBV5-6 and TRBJ1-4; 7 bases match TRBD1. Germline CDR1 reads SGHDT; CDR2 reads YYEEEE. The ends lost 4 bases at V and 7 bases at J; junction bases unmatched: 13. This CDR3 is 16 amino acids long. DNA for the CDR3: TGTGCCAGCAGCCCGAGACCGTCAGGGGGTAGTGAAAAACTGTTTTTT. It is translated as CASSPRPSGGSEKLFF.

J is TRBJ1-6 and V is TRBV2; D unresolved. The ends were cut back, 8 bases at V and 4 bases at J, with 12 bases in the middle. Per the germline V gene, CDR1 is SNHLY and CDR2 is FYNNEI. The CDR3 totals 14 residues. The CDR3 DNA is TGTGCCAGCGGTGTGGGTGGTTATAATTCACCCCTCCACTTT. Its translation: CASGVGGYNSPLHF.

The gene calls are TRBV5-5 and TRBJ2-3; no reliable D call. Germline lookup yields CDR1 SGHKS and CDR2 YYEKEE (reference sequence). V lost 4 bases and J lost 1, with 16 bases in between. This CDR3 comprises 16 residues. The CDR3 nucleotides are TGTGCCAGCAGCCCTTACCACAGATCGGGCACAGATACGCAGTATTTT. Its protein is CASSPYHRSGTDTQYF.

This clone was detected only a few times. The rearrangement uses TRBV6-4 and TRBJ2-1; D remains unclear. The CDR3 sequence is 13 residues long. Germline CDR1 reads MRHNA; CDR2 reads SNTAGT. Deletions cut 0 bases from V and 7 bases from J, with 7 bases between. The DNA of the CDR3 is TGTGCCAGCAGTGACTCAGGCGAAAATGAGCAGTTCTTC. Translated, it gives CASSDSGENEQFF.

V is TRBV6-5 and J is TRBJ2-1; the match to TRBD2 covers 7 bases. Germline CDR1 is MNHEY and CDR2 is SVGAGI. With 8 bases clipped from V and 2 bases from J, the junction kept 3 bases outside the gene matches. The CDR3 has 13 residues. CDR3 in DNA: TGTGCCAGCCACGGGACTACCTACAATGAGCAGTTCTTC. Its translation is CASHGTTYNEQFF.

This clone was seen more than once but under ten times. The V gene is TRBV5-4, the J gene TRBJ2-1; a possible D gene is TRBD2 (6 bases). CDR1 SGHNT and CDR2 YYREEE come from the germline V gene (reference sequence). Trimming took 3 bases from V and 8 from J, leaving 18 bases between them. The CDR3 sequence is 15 residues long. As DNA, the CDR3 is TGTGCCAGCAGCTCTCCGGGGAGGTGGTTGGATGAGCAGTTCTTC. This gives the protein CASSSPGRWLDEQFF. The full variable domain, its missing parts supplied by reference TRBV5-4 and TRBJ2-1, is ETGVTQSPTHLIKTRGQQVTLRCSSQSGHNTVSWYQQALGQGPQFIFQYYREEENGRGNFPPRFSGLQFPNYSSELNVNALELDDSALYLCASSSPGRWLDEQFFGPGTRLTVL.

The CDR3: CASSSRGPPYNSPLHF. CDR3 nucleotides: TGCGCCAGCAGCTCCAGGGGTCCCCCCTATAATTCACCCCTCCACTTT. This chain connects TRBV4-3 to TRBJ1-6, with D maybe TRBD1 (6 bases). The CDR3 is made up of 16 amino acids. V was shortened by 5 bases and J by 2 bases, with 13 bases between the two germline ends. Germline lookup yields CDR1 LGHNA and CDR2 YSLEER.

The chain links TRBV19 to TRBJ1-2, with D maybe TRBD1 (6 bases). Germline CDR1 reads LNHDA; CDR2 reads SQIVND (reference sequence). The CDR3 loop spans 17 amino acids. V lost 2 bases and J lost 3, with 19 bases in between. The CDR3 bases are TGTGCCAGTAGTATAAACCTACAGGGTTCTGTTTACTATGGCTACACCTTC. It encodes CASSINLQGSVYYGYTF.

The V gene is TRBV14, the J gene TRBJ1-1; tentative D call: TRBD1 (6 bases). V lost 4 bases and J 5 bases, leaving 14 bases between the germline ends. The CDR3 sequence is 14 residues long. Germline lookup yields CDR1 SGHDN and CDR2 FVKESK. CDR3: CASSPRGGTTEAFF. As DNA, the CDR3 is TGTGCCAGCAGCCCCAGGGGAGGCACAACTGAAGCTTTCTTT.

The gene calls are TRBV7-2 and TRBJ2-7; D perhaps matches TRBD2 (5 bases). Germline-derived CDR1 and CDR2 are SGHTA and FQGNSA. The CDR3 is 11 amino acids. The V end was cut by 5 bases, the J end by 7 bases, with 9 bases between. The CDR3 nucleotides are TGTGCCAGCAGCGCCTCGGGAGAGCAGTACTTC. Encoded protein: CASSASGEQYF.

The J gene is TRBJ1-2, the V gene TRBV6-5; D is unresolved. CDR1 and CDR2 from the germline V gene are MNHEY and SVGAGI. The ends were cut back, 0 bases at V and 8 bases at J, with 10 bases in the middle. The CDR3 consists of 13 residues. CDR3 region: CASSYSSPGGYTF. CDR3 nucleotides: TGTGCCAGCAGTTACTCGTCCCCGGGGGGCTACACCTTC.

The V call is TRBV5-1, the J call TRBJ1-1, with D unresolved. Germline CDR1 and CDR2: SGHRS and YFSETQ. Deletions cut 4 bases from V and 0 bases from J, with 13 bases between. This CDR3 has 15 amino acids. This chain's CDR3 is CASSPLTFLNTEAFF. DNA for the CDR3: TGCGCCAGCAGCCCGTTAACATTCTTGAACACTGAAGCTTTCTTT.

The gene calls are TRBV5-1 and TRBJ1-6; D remains ambiguous. The V gene lost 4 bases and the J gene lost 10 bases, with 12 bases spanning the gap. CDR1 SGHRS and CDR2 YFSETQ come from the germline V gene. There are 13 residues in the CDR3. The CDR3 here is CASSRGGGSPLHF. In nucleotides, the CDR3 is TGCGCCAGCAGCCGTGGCGGAGGATCACCCCTCCACTTT.

V and J are TRBV7-9 and TRBJ1-1, with TRBD1 matching 9 bases. Per the germline V gene, CDR1 is SEHNR and CDR2 is FQNEAQ (reference sequence). The CDR3 is 17 amino acids. Trimming took 5 bases from V and 2 from J; bases not matched to a gene: 12. CDR3: CASSIRTGAIPNTEAFF. For the CDR3, the DNA is TGTGCCAGCAGCATTAGGACAGGGGCCATACCCAACACTGAAGCTTTCTTT.

V is TRBV19 and J is TRBJ2-2; 7 bases align to TRBD2. The length of the CDR3 is 17 residues. Germline assignment: CDR1 LNHDA and CDR2 SQIVND (reference sequence). V was pared by 3 bases and J by 4 bases, with 11 bases of the junction left unmatched. The CDR3 protein is CASSIRGLDRVTGELFF. The CDR3 nucleotides are TGTGCCAGTAGTATTAGAGGACTAGATCGAGTCACCGGGGAGCTGTTTTTT.

This clone showed up just a few times. The chain combines TRBV9 with TRBJ2-7, with D unresolved. This CDR3 comprises 14 residues. Germline V CDR1 and CDR2: SGDLS, YYNGEE. V lost 3 bases and J lost 0, with 10 bases in between. CDR3 residues: CASSAAPSSYEQYF. CDR3 in DNA: TGTGCCAGCAGCGCGGCCCCGTCCTCCTACGAGCAGTACTTC.

The chain combines TRBV29-1 with TRBJ2-1; D is ambiguous. From germline, CDR1 is SQVTM and CDR2 ANQGSEA. V was shortened by 8 bases and J by 0 bases, with 11 bases between the two germline ends. This CDR3 has 13 amino acids. CDR3 bases: TGCAGCACGGCAGTTAGCTCCTACAATGAGCAGTTCTTC. Amino acid sequence: CSTAVSSYNEQFF.